These T cell receptor beta chains were read from a single sample in a study of monozygotic twins with inflammatory bowel disease. TCRdb re-analyzed the 5' RACE reads; it lists each CDR3 protein once, without DNA. This sample's clone table lists tens of thousands of distinct CDR3 sequences. What was sequenced was blood. The receptors here all came from a human donor with ulcerative colitis or Crohn's disease, or a healthy co-twin of an affected twin (not recorded which). Each CDR3 is given with its conserved first and last residue. Not every row has a clone size; where given, it reads once, few, many or a size class.

TRBJ1-2,TRBV4-3,-,CASSQQLTGDAGYTF
TRBJ2-1,TRBV6-5,-,CASSYPHSGTSGRHEQFF
TRBJ2-7,TRBV6-2/TRBV6-3,-,CASSSRNPTSGRYLEQYF
TRBJ1-1,TRBV29-1,-,CSGMENTEAFF
TRBJ2-5,TRBV20-1,-,CSALASGTGETQYF
TRBJ2-1,TRBV28,-,CASSLTSGSPPYNEQFF
TRBJ2-1,TRBV9,-,CASSETSGRAAEQFF
TRBJ2-7,TRBV5-1,-,CASSPGWTDIYEQYF
TRBJ1-1,TRBV27,-,CASSPLGKGAGNTEAFF
TRBJ2-7,TRBV18,-,CASSRGQGANYEQYF
TRBJ1-1,TRBV5-5,-,CASSLDPGPGRRAFF
TRBJ2-7,TRBV3-1,-,CASSQGSRSYEQYF
TRBJ2-5,TRBV6-1,-,CASSPNGAGETQYF
TRBJ1-2,TRBV30,-,CAWSVDRATYGYTF
TRBJ2-2,TRBV7-9,-,CASSLGTGNTGELFF
TRBJ2-5,TRBV25-1,-,CASSLGGTGGQETQYF
TRBJ2-1,TRBV18,-,CASSPRDIVAGGEVEFF
TRBJ2-1,TRBV27,-,CASSTAGGLSSYNEQFF
TRBJ1-5,TRBV19,-,CASSMSPSQPQHF
TRBJ2-5,TRBV9,-,CASSVGRGGWLGETQYF
TRBJ1-5,TRBV5-1,-,CASSPGGSGNQPQHF
TRBJ2-7,TRBV7-8,-,CASSQAGGQNEQYF
TRBJ2-1,TRBV20-1,-,CSASSASSEQFF
TRBJ2-2,TRBV6-1,-,CASSEALLAGYTGELFF
TRBJ2-4,TRBV5-1,-,CASSRTNLQGADIQYF
TRBJ1-5,TRBV19,-,CASSRPGPVTDQPQHF
TRBJ2-5,TRBV7-2,-,CASSSRRLAGVETQYF
TRBJ2-2,TRBV5-1,-,CASSLSAGGVTGELFF
TRBJ2-7,TRBV5-6,-,CASSLGPGQGYEQYF
TRBJ1-2,TRBV6-1,-,CASSDWDRDYGYTF
TRBJ2-7,TRBV6-1,-,CASTWSEMDGEQYF
TRBJ2-3,TRBV20-1,-,CSARSTGNTDTQYF
TRBJ2-7,TRBV11-3,-,CASSNTPGQPSSEQYF
TRBJ2-6,TRBV3-1,-,CASSQDRRQGGGANVLTF
TRBJ2-7,TRBV27,-,CASSFTDSSYEQYF
TRBJ1-5,TRBV20-1,-,CSAQVAGINQPQHF
TRBJ1-1,TRBV7-2,-,CASSLRVLNTEAFF
TRBJ1-4,TRBV28,-,CASSLGAGRGEKLFF
TRBJ2-7,TRBV27,-,CASSLKGRYEQYF
TRBJ2-3,TRBV11-2,medium-sized,CASSLGGAKYF
TRBJ2-7,TRBV18,-,CASSPNRGQYEQYF
TRBJ2-1,TRBV20-1,-,CSARRQGDEQFF
TRBJ2-2,TRBV20-1,-,CSASVLAGPTGELFF
TRBJ2-1,TRBV7-2,-,CASSWTSGYNEQFF
TRBJ2-5,TRBV7-6,-,CASSLMLRQGATQYF
TRBJ1-2,TRBV7-2,-,CASSFEDYGYTF
TRBJ2-3,TRBV5-1,-,CASHTPARKDTQYF
TRBJ2-3,TRBV25-1,-,CASGGAGKDTQYF
TRBJ1-1,TRBV5-1,-,CASSLGDSRETEAFF
TRBJ2-7,TRBV15,-,CATSRAVGTGTSYEQYF
TRBJ2-2,TRBV27,-,CASSWRGPSWLKNTGELFF